This T cell receptor (beta chain) comes out of a study of shared clonotypes between healthy human individuals. In the naive CD8 group, cells lacked CD45RO and were positively selected for CCR7, so terminally differentiated effector memory CD45RA+ cells were left out. Study results and caveats: It was anticipated that sequencing depth would influence how many clonotypes donors shared. Across a handful of donors, naive CD4 shared roughly 5%, naive CD8 more than 3%, memory CD4 roughly 2.2%, memory CD8 0.4% to 0.5%.

Trimming cost V 1 base and J 4 bases, with 7 bases left between them. Germline CDR1 and CDR2: SEHNR and FQNEAQ (reference sequence). The CDR3 totals 13 residues. In regard to this clone: Antigen specificity is unknown.

Clones were read by immunoSEQ multiplex PCR, and TCRdb kept only the in-frame ones, dropping some. The sample consists of approximately 2,200,000 clones, under 95% of them appearing once. The chain recombines TRBV7-9 with TRBJ1-2; D gene ambiguous. Specimen: naive CD8+ T cells from PBMCs. This receptor was obtained from a man between 18 and 35 years old in good health. Some clones in this sample may be carry-over from other donors' samples. The CDR3 DNA sequence: TGTGCCAGCAGCTTAGGTGCGTCCTATGGCTACACCTTC. Residues: CASSLGASYGYTF.